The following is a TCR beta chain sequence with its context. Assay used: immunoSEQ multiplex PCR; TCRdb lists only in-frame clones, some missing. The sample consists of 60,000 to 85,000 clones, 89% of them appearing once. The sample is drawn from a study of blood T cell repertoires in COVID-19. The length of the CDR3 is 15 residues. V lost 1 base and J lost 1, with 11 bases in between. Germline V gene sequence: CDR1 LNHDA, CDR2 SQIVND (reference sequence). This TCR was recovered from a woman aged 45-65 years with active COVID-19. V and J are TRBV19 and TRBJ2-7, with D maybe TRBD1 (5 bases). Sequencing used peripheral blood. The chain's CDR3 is CASSIGGQGSYEQYF. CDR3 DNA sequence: TGTGCCAGTAGTATAGGTGGGCAGGGTTCCTACGAGCAGTACTTC.